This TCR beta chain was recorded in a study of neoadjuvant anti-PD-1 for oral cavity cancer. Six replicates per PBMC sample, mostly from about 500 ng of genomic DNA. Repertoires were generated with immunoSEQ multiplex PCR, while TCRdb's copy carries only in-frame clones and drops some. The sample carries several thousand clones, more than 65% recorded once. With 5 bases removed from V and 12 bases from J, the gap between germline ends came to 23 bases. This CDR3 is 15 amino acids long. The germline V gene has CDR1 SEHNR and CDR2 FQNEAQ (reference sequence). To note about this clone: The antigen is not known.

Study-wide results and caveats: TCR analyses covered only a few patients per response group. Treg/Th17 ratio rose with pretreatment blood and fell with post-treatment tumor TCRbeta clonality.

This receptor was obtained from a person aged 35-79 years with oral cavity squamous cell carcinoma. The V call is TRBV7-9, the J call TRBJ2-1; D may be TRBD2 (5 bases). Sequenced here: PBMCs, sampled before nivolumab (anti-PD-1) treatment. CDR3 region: CASSPREAQRIRQFF. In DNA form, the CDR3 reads TGTGCCAGCAGCCCCCGAGAAGCGCAGCGGATTCGGCAGTTCTTC.